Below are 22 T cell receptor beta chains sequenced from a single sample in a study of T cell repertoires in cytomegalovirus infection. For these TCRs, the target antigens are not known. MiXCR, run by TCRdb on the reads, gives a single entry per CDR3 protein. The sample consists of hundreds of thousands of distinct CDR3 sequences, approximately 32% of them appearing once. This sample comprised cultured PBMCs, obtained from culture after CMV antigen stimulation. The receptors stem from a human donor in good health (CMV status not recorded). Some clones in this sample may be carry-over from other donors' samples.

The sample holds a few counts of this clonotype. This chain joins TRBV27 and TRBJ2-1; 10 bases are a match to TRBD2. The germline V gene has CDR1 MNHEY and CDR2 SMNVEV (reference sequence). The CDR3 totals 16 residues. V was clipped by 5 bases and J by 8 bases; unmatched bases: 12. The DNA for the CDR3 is TGTGCCAGCAGTCCCTCTAGCGGGAGTTTGGTCTATGAGCAGTTCTTC. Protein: CASSPSSGSLVYEQFF.

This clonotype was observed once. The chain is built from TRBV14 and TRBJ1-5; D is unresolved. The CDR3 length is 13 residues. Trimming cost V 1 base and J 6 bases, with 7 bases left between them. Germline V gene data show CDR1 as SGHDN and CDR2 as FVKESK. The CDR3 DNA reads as TGTGCCAGCAGCCAAGGGGGATTTCAGCCCCAGCATTTT. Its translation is CASSQGGFQPQHF.

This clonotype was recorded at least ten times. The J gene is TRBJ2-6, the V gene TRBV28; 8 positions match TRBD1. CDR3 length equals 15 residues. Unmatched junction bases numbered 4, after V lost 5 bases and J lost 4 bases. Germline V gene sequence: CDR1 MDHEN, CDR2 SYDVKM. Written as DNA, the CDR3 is TGTGCCAGCAGTCAGGGGGCATCCGGGGCCAACGTCCTGACTTTC. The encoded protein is CASSQGASGANVLTF.

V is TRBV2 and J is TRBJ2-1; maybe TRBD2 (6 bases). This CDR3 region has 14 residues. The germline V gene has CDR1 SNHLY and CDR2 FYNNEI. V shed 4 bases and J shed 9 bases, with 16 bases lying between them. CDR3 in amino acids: CASSVLTGAGEQFF. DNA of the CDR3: TGTGCCAGCAGTGTTCTGACGGGAGCGGGTGAGCAGTTCTTC.

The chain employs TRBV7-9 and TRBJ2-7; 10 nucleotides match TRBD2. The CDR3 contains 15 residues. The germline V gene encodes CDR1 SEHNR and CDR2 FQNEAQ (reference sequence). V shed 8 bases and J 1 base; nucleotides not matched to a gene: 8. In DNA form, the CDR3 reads TGTGCCAGCGGACTACTAGCGGGAAATTCCTACGAGCAGTACTTC. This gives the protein CASGLLAGNSYEQYF.

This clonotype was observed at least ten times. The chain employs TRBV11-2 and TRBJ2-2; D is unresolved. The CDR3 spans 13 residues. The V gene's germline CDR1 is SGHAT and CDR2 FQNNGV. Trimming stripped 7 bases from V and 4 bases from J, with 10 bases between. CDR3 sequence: CASNSQPTGELFF. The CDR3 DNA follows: TGTGCCAGCAACTCCCAACCCACCGGGGAGCTGTTTTTT.

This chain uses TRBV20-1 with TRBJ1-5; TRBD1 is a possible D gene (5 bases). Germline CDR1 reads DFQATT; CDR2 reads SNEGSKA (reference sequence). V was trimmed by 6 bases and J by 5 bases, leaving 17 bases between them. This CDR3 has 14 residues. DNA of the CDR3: TGCAGTGCCTCGACAGCCTCGATCCATCAGCCCCAGCATTTT. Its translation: CSASTASIHQPQHF.

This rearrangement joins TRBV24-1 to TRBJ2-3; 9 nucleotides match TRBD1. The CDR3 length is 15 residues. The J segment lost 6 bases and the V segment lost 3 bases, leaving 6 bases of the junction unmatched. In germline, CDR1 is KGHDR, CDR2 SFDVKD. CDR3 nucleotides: TGTGCCACCAGTGATCCCGGGACAGGGATCGATACGCAGTATTTT. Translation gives CATSDPGTGIDTQYF.

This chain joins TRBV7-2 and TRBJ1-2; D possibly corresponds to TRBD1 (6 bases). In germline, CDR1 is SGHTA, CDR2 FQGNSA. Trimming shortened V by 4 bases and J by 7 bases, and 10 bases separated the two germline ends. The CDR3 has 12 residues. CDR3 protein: CASSSQGGGYTF. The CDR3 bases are TGTGCCAGCAGCTCACAGGGAGGTGGCTACACCTTC.

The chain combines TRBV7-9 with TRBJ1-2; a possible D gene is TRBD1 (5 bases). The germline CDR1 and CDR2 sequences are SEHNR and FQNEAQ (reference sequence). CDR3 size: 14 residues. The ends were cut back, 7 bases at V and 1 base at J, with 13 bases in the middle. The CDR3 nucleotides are TGTGCCAGCACCCAGGGACGGAATAACTATGGCTACACCTTC. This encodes CASTQGRNNYGYTF.

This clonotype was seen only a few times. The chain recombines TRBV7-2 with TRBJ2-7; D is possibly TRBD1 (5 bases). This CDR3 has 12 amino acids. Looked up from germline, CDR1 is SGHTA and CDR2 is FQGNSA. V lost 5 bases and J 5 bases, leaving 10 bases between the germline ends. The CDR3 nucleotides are TGTGCCAGCAGCAGGGTAGGGGACGAGCAGTACTTC. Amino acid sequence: CASSRVGDEQYF.

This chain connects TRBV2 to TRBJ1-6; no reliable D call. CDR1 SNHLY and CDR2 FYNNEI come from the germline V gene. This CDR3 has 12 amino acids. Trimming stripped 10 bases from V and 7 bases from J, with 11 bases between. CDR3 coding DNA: TGTGCCACCCGGCTTGGGAATTCACCCCTCCACTTT. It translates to CATRLGNSPLHF.

CDR3 residues: CASSQGTNYEQYF. The CDR3 DNA reads as TGTGCCAGCAGTCAGGGGACAAACTACGAGCAGTACTTC. This chain uses TRBV12-3 or TRBV12-4 with TRBJ2-7; maybe TRBD1 (6 bases). V was clipped by 5 bases and J by 3 bases, with 11 bases between them. This CDR3 comprises 13 residues.

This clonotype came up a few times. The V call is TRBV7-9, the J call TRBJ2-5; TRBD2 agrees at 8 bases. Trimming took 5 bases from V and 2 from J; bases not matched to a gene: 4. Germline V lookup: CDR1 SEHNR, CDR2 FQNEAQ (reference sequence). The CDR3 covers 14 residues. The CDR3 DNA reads TGTGCCAGCAGCCAGACTAGCGCTCAAGAGACCCAGTACTTC. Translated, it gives CASSQTSAQETQYF. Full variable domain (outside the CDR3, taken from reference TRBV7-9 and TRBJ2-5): DTGVSQNPRHKITKRGQNVTFRCDPISEHNRLYWYRQTLGQGPEFLTYFQNEAQLEKSRLLSDRFSAERPKGSFSTLEIQRTEQGDSAMYLCASSQTSAQETQYFGPGTRLLVL.

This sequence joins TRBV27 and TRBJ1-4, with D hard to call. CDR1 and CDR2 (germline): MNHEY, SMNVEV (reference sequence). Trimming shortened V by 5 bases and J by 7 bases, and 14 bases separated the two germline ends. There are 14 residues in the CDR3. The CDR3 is CASSASIGGEKLFF. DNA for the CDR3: TGTGCCAGCAGTGCCTCCATAGGCGGTGAAAAACTGTTTTTT.

The chain's CDR3 is CASSIDTTGGYTF. CDR3 coding DNA: TGTGCCAGCAGCATCGACACGACCGGAGGCTACACCTTC. This sequence joins TRBV13 and TRBJ1-2, with D unresolved. Per germline, CDR1 PRHDT and CDR2 FYEKMQ (reference sequence). V was shortened by 5 bases and J by 8 bases, with 15 bases between the two germline ends. This CDR3 region has 13 residues. Together with reference TRBV13 and TRBJ1-2, the CDR3 gives the full variable domain: AAGVIQSPRHLIKEKRETATLKCYPIPRHDTVYWYQQGPGQDPQFLISFYEKMQSDKGSIPDRFSAQQFSDYHSELNMSSLELGDSALYFCASSIDTTGGYTFGSGTRLTVV.

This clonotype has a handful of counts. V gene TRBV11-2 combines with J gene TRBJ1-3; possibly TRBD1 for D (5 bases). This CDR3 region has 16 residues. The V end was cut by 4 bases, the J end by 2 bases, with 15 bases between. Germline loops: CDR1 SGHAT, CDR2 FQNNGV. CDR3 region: CASSSPKGGAGNTIYF. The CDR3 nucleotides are TGTGCCAGCAGCTCCCCAAAAGGAGGGGCTGGAAACACCATATATTTT.

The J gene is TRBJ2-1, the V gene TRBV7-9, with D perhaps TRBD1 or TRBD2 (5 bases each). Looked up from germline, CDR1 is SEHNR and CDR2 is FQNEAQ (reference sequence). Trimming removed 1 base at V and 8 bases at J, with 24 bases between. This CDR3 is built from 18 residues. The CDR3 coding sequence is TGTGCCAGCAGCTTAGAGTTCTTGGGAGAAGGGGCTCTGGATGAGCAGTTCTTC. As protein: CASSLEFLGEGALDEQFF.

The CDR3 DNA reads TGTGCCAGCAGCCTGACTAGCGGGGGGGAGTACGAGCAGTACTTC. It is translated as CASSLTSGGEYEQYF. The rearrangement uses TRBV4-2 and TRBJ2-7; TRBD2 matches at 14 bases. V lost 4 bases to trimming and J lost 4 bases; unmatched junction nucleotides: 3. Germline V lookup: CDR1 LGHNA, CDR2 YNFKEQ. The CDR3 runs to 15 residues.

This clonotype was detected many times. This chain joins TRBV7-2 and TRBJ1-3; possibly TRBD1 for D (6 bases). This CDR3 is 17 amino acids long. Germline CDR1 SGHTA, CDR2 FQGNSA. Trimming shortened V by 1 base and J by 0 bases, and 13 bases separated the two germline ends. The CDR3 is CASSLGTVGRSGNTIYF. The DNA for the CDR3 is TGTGCCAGCAGCTTAGGGACAGTAGGGCGCTCTGGAAACACCATATATTTT.

The CDR3 loop is CASSFYNWADTQYF. The CDR3 region has the DNA TGTGCCAGCAGTTTTTATAATTGGGCAGATACGCAGTATTTT. The chain uses TRBV12-3 or TRBV12-4 and TRBJ2-3, with D uncertain. This CDR3 has 14 residues. The V end lost 3 bases, the J end lost 4 bases, and 11 bases lay between the germline ends.

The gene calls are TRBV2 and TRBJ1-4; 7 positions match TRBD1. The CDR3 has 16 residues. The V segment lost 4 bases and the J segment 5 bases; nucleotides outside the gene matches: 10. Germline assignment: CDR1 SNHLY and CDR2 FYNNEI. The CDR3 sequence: CASSGELPGQNEKLFF. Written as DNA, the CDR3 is TGTGCCAGCAGTGGGGAACTACCGGGACAGAATGAAAAACTGTTTTTT.